The clone carrying this T cell receptor (beta chain) was seen a single time. Assay used: immunoSEQ multiplex PCR; TCRdb lists only in-frame clones, some missing. Of some 97,000 clones listed, 75% to 85% are singletons. The data stem from a study of radiation and T cells in renal cell carcinoma. Trimming took off 1 base at V and 8 bases at J, with 14 bases between the two ends. From germline, CDR1 is MGHRA and CDR2 YSYEKL. The CDR3 runs to 14 residues. This sample's time point: blood 4 weeks post-SBRT, at nephrectomy. Regarding treatment: 15 Gy SBRT to primary tumor, nephrectomy 4 weeks later. The chain couples TRBV4-1 to TRBJ1-2; D remains ambiguous. This sequence was found in a man between 60 and 70 years old with renal cell carcinoma. The source material was blood, sampled from a patient whose treatment included radiotherapy and nephrectomy. The CDR3 reads CASSQVRQPNGYTF. The CDR3 nucleotides are TGCGCCAGCAGCCAAGTAAGGCAGCCCAACGGCTACACCTTC.